Each of the 25 T cell receptor beta chains below was sequenced from the same sample in a study of T cell responses to AZD1222 COVID-19 vaccine. Clones were read by immunoSEQ multiplex PCR, and TCRdb kept only the in-frame ones, dropping some. The sample contains roughly 190,000 clones, roughly nine tenths of which appear only once. The sample was peripheral blood, taken 28 days after the second AZD1222 dose. These receptors were taken from an adult who received the AZD1222 COVID-19 vaccine.

The J gene is TRBJ1-2, the V gene TRBV27, with TRBD1 matching over 10 bases. After removal of 5 bases from V and 7 bases from J, the junction contained 10 bases not matched to a gene. The CDR3 is made up of 15 amino acids. Germline lookup yields CDR1 MNHEY and CDR2 SMNVEV (reference sequence). The CDR3 coding sequence is TGTGCCAGCAGTCCCCCGGGACAGGGGATTGTTGGCTACACCTTC. Residues: CASSPPGQGIVGYTF.

The chain's CDR3 is CSVGMRASYEQYF. CDR3 DNA: TGCAGCGTTGGGATGCGAGCATCCTACGAGCAGTACTTC. This sequence joins TRBV29-1 and TRBJ2-7; unclear D gene. V lost 4 bases and J 1 base, leaving 11 bases between the germline ends. Per the germline V gene, CDR1 is SQVTM and CDR2 is ANQGSEA. The CDR3 length is 13 residues.

This sequence joins TRBV5-4 and TRBJ2-1; 14 bases are a match to TRBD2. Germline V lookup: CDR1 SGHNT, CDR2 YYREEE (reference sequence). The CDR3 runs 17 residues. V gave up 3 bases and J gave up 7 bases; unmatched junction bases: 9. CDR3 in amino acids: CASSSVTGLAGANEQFF. For the CDR3, the DNA is TGTGCCAGCAGCTCGGTGACGGGACTAGCGGGAGCAAATGAGCAGTTCTTC.

The rearrangement joins TRBV5-1 to TRBJ2-5; perhaps TRBD1 as D (5 bases). The CDR3 loop spans 14 amino acids. From germline, CDR1 is SGHRS and CDR2 YFSETQ. V dropped 4 bases and J dropped 4 bases, with 14 bases sitting between them. Written as DNA, the CDR3 is TGCGCCAGCAGCGCCGGACAAGTTGGAGAGACCCAGTACTTC. Its protein product is CASSAGQVGETQYF.

The chain links TRBV5-5 to TRBJ2-1; unclear D gene. CDR1 SGHKS and CDR2 YYEKEE come from the germline V gene (reference sequence). V was clipped by 2 bases and J by 2 bases, with 11 bases between them. The CDR3 covers 15 residues. CDR3 protein: CASSFLGVTYNEQFF. In DNA, the CDR3 is TGTGCCAGCAGCTTCCTAGGTGTCACCTACAATGAGCAGTTCTTC.

As concerns this clone: At one of its ends the junction is not consistent with the germline gene, which may arise from a read error. J is TRBJ2-1 and V is TRBV27, with TRBD1 identical over 8 bases. This CDR3 has 18 residues. Germline CDR1 is MNHEY and CDR2 is SMNVEV (reference sequence). The CDR3 DNA sequence: TGTGCCAGCAGGACTGGGAACAGGGGGACCACCTCCGACAATGAGCAGTTCTTC. It is translated as CASRTGNRGTTSDNEQFF.

The genes are TRBV9 and TRBJ2-1; 8 nucleotides agree with TRBD2. V dropped 0 bases and J dropped 0; count of bases not matched to a gene: 2. This CDR3 has 16 residues. Germline loops: CDR1 SGDLS, CDR2 YYNGEE. CDR3 protein: CASSVGGTSSYNEQFF. The DNA of the CDR3 is TGTGCCAGCAGCGTAGGTGGGACTAGCTCCTACAATGAGCAGTTCTTC.

The CDR3 DNA follows: TGTGCCAGCAGCACCCAGGAGAATCAGCCCCAGCATTTT. Encoded protein: CASSTQENQPQHF. This chain joins TRBV7-6 and TRBJ1-5; D unresolved. The CDR3 sequence is 13 residues long. V lost 5 bases and J lost 4, with 9 bases in between. Germline V gives CDR1 SGHVS, CDR2 FNYEAQ.

This sequence joins TRBV2 and TRBJ2-5; D may be TRBD1 (6 bases). Germline V gene sequence: CDR1 SNHLY, CDR2 FYNNEI. The CDR3 runs to 16 residues. Trimming stripped 9 bases from V and 4 bases from J, with 24 bases between. The DNA for the CDR3 is TGTGCCAGTATTAAGGGGGTCCAGCGTGTCGGAGAGACCCAGTACTTC. Its protein is CASIKGVQRVGETQYF. The whole variable domain, remainder taken from reference TRBV2 and TRBJ2-5, is EPEVTQTPSHQVTQMGQEVILRCVPISNHLYFYWYRQILGQKVEFLVSFYNNEISEKSEIFDDQFSVERPDGSNFTLKIRSTKLEDSAMYFCASIKGVQRVGETQYFGPGTRLLVL.

The rearrangement joins TRBV6-5 to TRBJ1-6; 9 bases align to TRBD1. The CDR3 contains 16 residues. Germline V CDR1 and CDR2: MNHEY, SVGAGI. V dropped 0 bases and J dropped 10; count of bases not matched to a gene: 7. In DNA, the CDR3 is TGTGCCAGCAGTTACTCGAGGGGGACAGGGAAATCACCCCTCCACTTT. It encodes CASSYSRGTGKSPLHF.

The chain has TRBV11-3 and TRBJ2-3; D is possibly TRBD1 or TRBD2 (5 bases each). The CDR3 length is 17 residues. V lost 0 bases to trimming and J lost 1 base, with 14 bases between them. In germline, CDR1 is SGHNT, CDR2 YENEEA. The CDR3 nucleotides read TGTGCCAGCAGCTTAGATGCTAATCGGGGACGCACAGATACGCAGTATTTT. It specifies CASSLDANRGRTDTQYF.

The chain uses TRBV7-2 and TRBJ2-7, with 7 bases that match TRBD1. Germline CDR1 reads SGHTA; CDR2 reads FQGNSA. V trimming: 4 bases; J trimming: 0 bases; junction bases outside the gene matches: 3. This CDR3 has 14 residues. The CDR3 nucleotides are TGTGCCAGCAGCTCCCGGGACAGCTCCTACGAGCAGTACTTC. It translates to CASSSRDSSYEQYF.

This sequence joins TRBV29-1 and TRBJ1-1; 7 positions match TRBD1. The germline V gene encodes CDR1 SQVTM and CDR2 ANQGSEA. CDR3 length equals 13 residues. V trimming: 6 bases; J trimming: 0 bases; junction bases outside the gene matches: 4. The CDR3 DNA is TGCAGCGTCGAGGGACAGCTGAACACTGAAGCTTTCTTT. It is translated as CSVEGQLNTEAFF.

Here the CDR3 reads CASSRQGGQPQHF. The CDR3 DNA reads as TGTGCCAGCTCCCGACAGGGCGGTCAGCCCCAGCATTTT. The rearrangement joins TRBV18 to TRBJ1-5; 7 nucleotides line up with TRBD1. Looked up from germline, CDR1 is KGHSH and CDR2 is LQKENI. The CDR3 is 13 amino acids. Trimming at V came to 6 bases and at J to 6 bases, leaving 5 bases not matched to a gene.

This sequence joins TRBV29-1 and TRBJ2-1; 7 nucleotides line up with TRBD2. CDR3 length: 12 residues. The germline CDR1 and CDR2 sequences are SQVTM and ANQGSEA. V lost 1 base to trimming and J lost 9 bases; unmatched junction nucleotides: 3. CDR3 loop: CSVEGPSGEQFF. The CDR3 nucleotides read TGCAGCGTTGAAGGTCCTAGCGGTGAGCAGTTCTTC.

The chain is built from TRBV30 and TRBJ1-4; 7 nucleotides match TRBD1. The V segment lost 3 bases and the J segment 3 bases; nucleotides outside the gene matches: 7. Germline V CDR1 and CDR2: GTSNPN, SVGIG (reference sequence). CDR3 length: 15 residues. The CDR3 protein is CAWSKGTVANEKLFF. The CDR3 DNA follows: TGTGCCTGGAGCAAAGGGACAGTTGCTAATGAAAAACTGTTTTTT.

Written as DNA, the CDR3 is TGTGCCAGCTCACCACCAGAGGGGCGAGAGACCCAGTACTTC. Translation gives CASSPPEGRETQYF. This chain connects TRBV18 to TRBJ2-5; D is tentatively TRBD1 or TRBD2 (5 bases each). V was pared by 0 bases and J by 4 bases, with 9 bases between. Germline V gene lookup returns CDR1 KGHSH and CDR2 LQKENI. The CDR3 spans 14 residues.

This chain connects TRBV13 to TRBJ2-7; no clear D gene. Germline V gene sequence: CDR1 PRHDT, CDR2 FYEKMQ (reference sequence). The V end was cut by 0 bases, the J end by 2 bases, with 14 bases between. The CDR3 length is 16 residues. The CDR3 nucleotides read TGTGCCAGCAGCTTAGGCTTTTATCAGGAGCCCTACGAGCAGTACTTC. Protein sequence: CASSLGFYQEPYEQYF.

V is TRBV7-3 and J is TRBJ2-7; D unresolved. Trimming cost V 4 bases and J 6 bases, with 13 bases left between them. This CDR3 comprises 13 residues. Germline V CDR1 and CDR2: SGHTA, FQGTGA. CDR3 residues: CASSSARMSEQYF. CDR3 in DNA: TGTGCCAGCAGCTCCGCCCGGATGAGCGAGCAGTACTTC.

This sequence joins TRBV19 and TRBJ2-1, with TRBD2 matching 12 bases. Germline V CDR1 and CDR2: LNHDA, SQIVND (reference sequence). With 7 bases clipped from V and 0 bases from J, the junction kept 13 bases outside the gene matches. The CDR3 length is 19 residues. CDR3 loop: CASTLNGLAGLSSYNEQFF. The CDR3 nucleotides read TGTGCCAGTACTTTAAATGGACTAGCGGGACTAAGCTCCTACAATGAGCAGTTCTTC. Looking up the rest from reference TRBV19 and TRBJ2-1 gives the full variable domain: DGGITQSPKYLFRKEGQNVTLSCEQNLNHDAMYWYRQDPGQGLRLIYYSQIVNDFQKGDIAEGYSVSREKKESFPLTVTSAQKNPTAFYLCASTLNGLAGLSSYNEQFFGPGTRLTVL.

This chain connects TRBV6-5 to TRBJ1-2, with D unresolved. The CDR3 sequence is 12 residues long. Germline loops: CDR1 MNHEY, CDR2 SVGAGI. Trimming pared 8 bases from V and 8 bases from J, leaving 15 bases between. DNA of the CDR3: TGTGCCAGCCCCTCCCGGGAAACGGGCTACACCTTC. Its protein product is CASPSRETGYTF.

The chain uses TRBV27 and TRBJ1-5, with D unclear. This CDR3 is built from 15 residues. Trimming shortened V by 6 bases and J by 3 bases, and 15 bases separated the two germline ends. CDR1 and CDR2 from the germline V gene are MNHEY and SMNVEV (reference sequence). Here the CDR3 reads CASRARALLNQPQHF. In DNA form, the CDR3 reads TGTGCCAGCAGGGCCCGGGCCTTGCTCAATCAGCCCCAGCATTTT.

The CDR3 bases are TGTGCCAGCAGCCGCGGGGCCGGATCCATGAACACTGAAGCTTTCTTT. It specifies CASSRGAGSMNTEAFF. V usage is TRBV11-2 and J usage is TRBJ1-1; D might be TRBD1 (5 bases). The CDR3 loop spans 16 amino acids. Germline V CDR1 and CDR2: SGHAT, FQNNGV. With 5 bases removed from V and 0 bases from J, the gap between germline ends came to 16 bases.

This clone has just one count. The chain carries TRBV6-5 and TRBJ2-7, with D possibly being TRBD2 (5 bases). Germline CDR1 reads MNHEY; CDR2 reads SVGAGI. V lost 2 bases and J 3 bases, leaving 11 bases between the germline ends. This CDR3 contains 14 residues. CDR3 coding DNA: TGTGCCAGCAGTTACGGAGCGGCCTACTACGAGCAGTACTTC. Protein sequence: CASSYGAAYYEQYF.

In this sample, this clone turned up a few times. The chain links TRBV3-1 (or the pseudogene TRBV3-2) to TRBJ1-2, with unresolved D. Germline V CDR1 and CDR2: LGHDT, YNNKEL (reference sequence). The CDR3 covers 12 residues. Between the trimmed V and J ends, which lost 0 bases and 7 bases, there was a span of 6 bases. The CDR3, as DNA: TGTGCCAGCAGCCAAGAACGGAGTGGCTACACCTTC. It encodes CASSQERSGYTF.